Following are 6 T cell receptor beta chains from one sample sequenced in a study of shared clonotypes between healthy human individuals. The repertoire was sequenced with immunoSEQ multiplex PCR; TCRdb's copy has only in-frame clones and lacks some. Of 600,000 to 800,000 clones listed, just under 75% are singletons. Sequencing was done on a sample of memory CD4+ T cells sorted from blood. Subset specified: CD45RA-negative fraction. These receptors all stem from a woman aged 25 to 39 in good health.

The V call is TRBV27, the J call TRBJ2-5, with 7 bases matching TRBD1. The junction had 8 bases not matched to a gene; V was cut back by 6 bases and J by 4 bases. The CDR3 sequence is 14 residues long. CDR1 is MNHEY and CDR2 is SMNVEV in the germline V gene (reference sequence). CDR3 amino acids: CASSKQGYGETQYF. For the CDR3, the DNA is TGTGCCAGCAGCAAACAGGGGTATGGAGAGACCCAGTACTTC.

DNA of the CDR3: TGTGCCAGCTCACCGGACAGGGTGAGCACTGAAGCTTTCTTT. Translated, it gives CASSPDRVSTEAFF. The rearrangement joins TRBV18 to TRBJ1-1; 8 positions match TRBD1. V gave up 3 bases and J gave up 4 bases; unmatched junction bases: 4. This CDR3 region has 14 residues. Germline V gives CDR1 KGHSH, CDR2 LQKENI.

This clone was observed at least ten times. This sample also contains other DNA sequences that code for the same CDR3. The chain couples TRBV19 to TRBJ2-7; TRBD1 agrees at 9 bases. The CDR3 totals 14 residues. With 4 bases clipped from V and 4 bases from J, the junction kept 5 bases outside the gene matches. CDR1 and CDR2 (germline): LNHDA, SQIVND (reference sequence). The CDR3 protein is CASSTRDRDYEQYF. Here the CDR3 DNA reads TGTGCCAGTAGTACCCGGGACAGGGATTACGAGCAGTACTTC.

This clone was found a few times. V usage is TRBV28 and J usage is TRBJ1-2, with 7 bases that match TRBD1. CDR3 length equals 14 residues. V lost 7 bases, J lost 4 bases, and 9 bases stayed unmatched. The germline gives CDR1 MDHEN, CDR2 SYDVKM. Here the CDR3 reads CASTQGVQLYGYTF. As DNA, the CDR3 is TGTGCCAGCACCCAGGGGGTACAGCTCTATGGCTACACCTTC.

The V and J genes are TRBV4-1 and TRBJ2-3, with TRBD2 matching 10 bases. CDR1 is MGHRA, CDR2 YSYEKL, per germline. There are 17 residues in the CDR3. V lost 0 bases to trimming and J lost 0 bases; unmatched junction nucleotides: 3. CDR3 sequence: CASSQDSGRLSTDTQYF. The CDR3 DNA reads as TGCGCCAGCAGCCAAGATAGCGGGAGGCTGAGCACAGATACGCAGTATTTT.

The J gene is TRBJ1-3, the V gene TRBV9; maybe TRBD1 (5 bases). The CDR3 has 17 residues. Trimming left V 0 bases short and J 0 bases short, with 13 bases between. Germline V gene sequence: CDR1 SGDLS, CDR2 YYNGEE. The CDR3 loop reads CASSVEGSTSSGNTIYF. In nucleotides, the CDR3 is TGTGCCAGCAGCGTAGAGGGGAGCACGAGCTCTGGAAACACCATATATTTT.